One and the same sample provided the 10 T cell receptor beta chains below, sequenced in a study of blood T cell repertoires in COVID-19. Here immunoSEQ multiplex PCR was the method, and the copy in TCRdb shows in-frame clones only, minus some. The table has over 50,000 clones, about 90% seen once. What was sequenced was peripheral blood. The receptors here all came from a woman in her sixties or seventies with active or convalescent COVID-19.

The chain links TRBV2 to TRBJ1-6, with TRBD1 identical over 7 bases. The germline V gene has CDR1 SNHLY and CDR2 FYNNEI. The CDR3 consists of 14 residues. V shed 3 bases and J 8 bases; nucleotides not matched to a gene: 4. The CDR3 DNA sequence: TGTGCCAGCAGTGAGGCAGGGGGGTATTCACCCCTCCACTTT. Encoded protein: CASSEAGGYSPLHF.

This chain connects TRBV2 to TRBJ2-5; D is unresolved. There are 11 residues in the CDR3. The germline V and J ends were trimmed by 4 bases and 3 bases, with 3 bases remaining between them. Germline CDR1 SNHLY, CDR2 FYNNEI. CDR3 nucleotides: TGTGCCAGCAGTGTCAAAGAGACCCAGTACTTC. This sequence encodes CASSVKETQYF.

The gene calls are TRBV10-3 and TRBJ1-1; tentatively, D is TRBD1 (5 bases). CDR3 size: 15 residues. V lost 2 bases and J lost 1, with 11 bases in between. CDR1 is ENHRY and CDR2 is SYGVKD in the germline V gene. CDR3 bases: TGTGCCATCAGTGAGAGCGCGACAGAGAACACTGAAGCTTTCTTT. It translates to CAISESATENTEAFF.

CDR3 sequence (DNA): TGTGCCAGCAGCTTAGGACGGGGTTGGCCCCAGCATTTT. Translation gives CASSLGRGWPQHF. The chain combines TRBV11-2 with TRBJ1-5; D gene ambiguous. From germline, CDR1 is SGHAT and CDR2 FQNNGV. This CDR3 has 13 residues. Trimming shortened V by 1 base and J by 9 bases, and 10 bases separated the two germline ends.

V gene TRBV12-3 or TRBV12-4 combines with J gene TRBJ1-1, with TRBD1 as a possible D gene (5 bases). CDR3 size: 12 residues. Trimming took off 3 bases at V and 10 bases at J, with 12 bases between the two ends. In DNA, the CDR3 is TGTGCCAGCAGTTTTGGGGCCGGGCGAGCTTTCTTT. Translating gives CASSFGAGRAFF.

In its sample, this clone was seen once. The chain links TRBV2 to TRBJ2-3; 9 nucleotides match TRBD1. Germline values: CDR1 SNHLY, CDR2 FYNNEI. V was clipped by 5 bases and J by 3 bases; unmatched bases: 6. CDR3 length equals 15 residues. The CDR3 DNA reads TGTGCCAGCAGTCAAGGGACAGGGAGAACAGATACGCAGTATTTT. Translating it yields CASSQGTGRTDTQYF. Supplemented by reference TRBV2 and TRBJ2-3, the full variable domain reads EPEVTQTPSHQVTQMGQEVILRCVPISNHLYFYWYRQILGQKVEFLVSFYNNEISEKSEIFDDQFSVERPDGSNFTLKIRSTKLEDSAMYFCASSQGTGRTDTQYFGPGTRLTVL.

V and J are TRBV10-3 and TRBJ1-1, with D tentatively TRBD1 (6 bases). Germline lookup yields CDR1 ENHRY and CDR2 SYGVKD. The CDR3 length is 16 residues. V was pared by 3 bases and J by 0 bases, with 14 bases between. CDR3 protein: CAISDSNRDMNTEAFF. CDR3 DNA sequence: TGTGCCATCAGTGACTCTAACAGGGACATGAACACTGAAGCTTTCTTT.

The chain joins TRBV6-2 or TRBV6-3 to TRBJ1-2; TRBD1 aligns across 9 bases. The CDR3 is 14 residues long. Trimming removed 6 bases from V and 4 bases from J; junction bases left unmatched: 6. CDR1 and CDR2 (germline): MNHEY, SVGEGT. This CDR3 reads CASSPPGQGYGYTF. The CDR3 nucleotides read TGTGCCAGCAGCCCCCCGGGACAGGGCTATGGCTACACCTTC.

This clone came up a few times. The gene calls are TRBV4-1 and TRBJ2-5; 11 bases align to TRBD2. The V and J ends lost 5 bases and 4 bases, in that order; junction bases with no gene match: 3. Germline V gives CDR1 MGHRA, CDR2 YSYEKL. This CDR3 has 14 amino acids. CDR3 loop: CASSLAGGRETQYF. The CDR3 DNA sequence: TGCGCCAGCAGCTTAGCGGGAGGGCGAGAGACCCAGTACTTC.

V usage is TRBV6-5 and J usage is TRBJ2-1, with D perhaps matching TRBD2 (6 bases). Germline V CDR1 and CDR2: MNHEY, SVGAGI. CDR3 length equals 15 residues. V was cut by 6 bases and J by 10 bases, with 22 bases left in between. Here the CDR3 reads CASSPQAAGQSEQFF. DNA for the CDR3: TGTGCCAGCAGCCCCCAGGCGGCGGGGCAATCCGAGCAGTTCTTC.